The source of this TCR beta chain is a study of blood T cell repertoires in COVID-19. Study background: Sample material is recorded as cDNA or gDNA derived from T cells, B-cell-depleted T cells, or PBMCs.

Per the original data handling: Amplified reference gene primers provided the basis for estimating nucleated cell counts. Clones were sequenced by immunoSEQ multiplex PCR, and TCRdb holds only the in-frame ones, with some missing. The V and J calls and clone size come from that table; D and trimming were worked out from the DNA. Here the sample spans approximately 210,000 clones, about 88% being singletons. This clonotype was sampled from a man in his 70s with acute or convalescent COVID-19. Sequenced input: peripheral blood.

CDR3: CASSNRGRDTEAFF. The CDR3 nucleotides are TGTGCCAGTAGTAATCGGGGAAGGGACACTGAAGCTTTCTTT. This sequence joins TRBV19 and TRBJ1-1; D gene uncertain. The CDR3 contains 14 residues. Trimming removed 4 bases from V and 3 bases from J, with 12 bases in between. CDR1 LNHDA and CDR2 SQIVND come from the germline V gene (reference sequence).